These 30 T cell receptor beta chains share one sample of origin, sequenced in a study of T cell responses to AZD1222 COVID-19 vaccine. Here immunoSEQ multiplex PCR was the method, and the copy in TCRdb shows in-frame clones only, minus some. This sample has some 100,000 clones, with about 90% found just once. Specimen: peripheral blood, collected 28 days after the second AZD1222 dose. The receptors here all came from an adult who received the AZD1222 COVID-19 vaccine.

The rearrangement links TRBV4-1 to TRBJ1-1; D gene ambiguous. The CDR3 is 14 amino acids. Germline values: CDR1 MGHRA, CDR2 YSYEKL. Trimming took off 0 bases at V and 5 bases at J, with 10 bases between the two ends. The CDR3: CASSQETGNTEAFF. Here the CDR3 DNA reads TGCGCCAGCAGCCAAGAGACTGGGAATACTGAAGCTTTCTTT.

V is TRBV3-1 (or the pseudogene TRBV3-2) and J is TRBJ2-7, with 10 bases lining up with TRBD2. The CDR3 consists of 16 residues. V was pared by 4 bases and J by 4 bases, with 10 bases of the junction left unmatched. Germline V lookup: CDR1 LGHDT, CDR2 YNNKEL (reference sequence). CDR3 protein: CASSPRLSGGVYEQYF. Here the CDR3 DNA reads TGTGCCAGCAGCCCTCGTTTGAGCGGGGGGGTATACGAGCAGTACTTC.

This chain joins TRBV6-6 and TRBJ1-5, with 7 bases lining up with TRBD1. J lost 2 bases, V lost 5 bases, and 6 bases had no gene match. Looked up from germline, CDR1 is MNHNY and CDR2 is SVGAGI (reference sequence). This CDR3 is 15 amino acids long. This CDR3 reads CASSPGDSRNQPQHF. The CDR3 DNA sequence: TGTGCCAGCAGTCCAGGGGACAGCCGCAATCAGCCCCAGCATTTT.

This sequence joins TRBV9 and TRBJ2-7, with 7 bases fitting TRBD1. CDR1 SGDLS and CDR2 YYNGEE come from the germline V gene. The J segment lost 3 bases and the V segment lost 2 bases, leaving 8 bases of the junction unmatched. The CDR3 totals 15 residues. This CDR3 reads CASSVARDSFYEQYF. CDR3 bases: TGTGCCAGCAGCGTGGCACGGGACAGCTTCTACGAGCAGTACTTC. Full variable domain (rest looked up from reference TRBV9 and TRBJ2-7): DSGVTQTPKHLITATGQRVTLRCSPRSGDLSVYWYQQSLDQGLQFLIQYYNGEERAKGNILERFSAQQFPDLHSELNLSSLELGDSALYFCASSVARDSFYEQYFGPGTRLTVT.

The genes are TRBV7-2 and TRBJ2-7, with D possibly matching TRBD2 (6 bases). Trimming shortened V by 8 bases and J by 2 bases, and 10 bases separated the two germline ends. The CDR3 is 12 residues long. Germline loops: CDR1 SGHTA, CDR2 FQGNSA. CDR3 amino acids: CASAGRTYEQYF. CDR3 sequence (DNA): TGTGCCAGCGCGGGGCGGACCTACGAGCAGTACTTC.

The gene calls are TRBV14 and TRBJ1-1; no clear D. V lost 0 bases to trimming and J lost 5 bases, with 7 bases between them. This CDR3 is built from 13 residues. The germline CDR1 and CDR2 sequences are SGHDN and FVKESK. The CDR3 DNA sequence: TGTGCCAGCAGCCAAGACCCCGAAACTGAAGCTTTCTTT. Protein: CASSQDPETEAFF.

This rearrangement joins TRBV6-5 to TRBJ1-5; D is undetermined. The V gene's germline CDR1 is MNHEY and CDR2 SVGAGI. The V end lost 0 bases, the J end lost 0 bases, and 6 bases lay between the germline ends. CDR3 length equals 15 residues. CDR3 DNA sequence: TGTGCCAGCAGTTACTCGGCGGGTAGCAATCAGCCCCAGCATTTT. Translation gives CASSYSAGSNQPQHF.

The V and J genes are TRBV9 and TRBJ2-7; D may match TRBD1 or TRBD2 (6 bases each). This CDR3 spans 15 amino acids. In germline, CDR1 is SGDLS, CDR2 YYNGEE. Between the trimmed V and J ends, which lost 0 bases and 4 bases, there was a span of 14 bases. The CDR3 bases are TGTGCCAGCAGCGTAGCAGCCCGGGGGCCGTACGAGCAGTACTTC. The encoded protein is CASSVAARGPYEQYF.

This chain connects TRBV4-2 to TRBJ2-7; D gene ambiguous. Between the trimmed V and J ends, which lost 1 base and 7 bases, there was a span of 14 bases. The CDR3 has 14 amino acids. Germline V CDR1 and CDR2: LGHNA, YNFKEQ. The CDR3 reads CASSQVEFSGEQYF. In nucleotides, the CDR3 is TGTGCCAGCAGCCAAGTGGAATTCTCTGGGGAGCAGTACTTC.

The chain uses TRBV4-1 and TRBJ2-1, with D unclear. This CDR3 region has 13 residues. From germline, CDR1 is MGHRA and CDR2 YSYEKL. Trimming pared 4 bases from V and 8 bases from J, leaving 12 bases between. CDR3 in amino acids: CASSPSGWDEQFF. The CDR3 DNA follows: TGCGCCAGCAGCCCCTCAGGTTGGGATGAGCAGTTCTTC.

CDR3 sequence: CASIPRTTTGELFF. As DNA, the CDR3 is TGTGCCAGCATTCCCAGGACAACGACCGGGGAGCTGTTTTTT. The rearrangement uses TRBV2 and TRBJ2-2; weak D call: TRBD1 (5 bases). CDR1 and CDR2 (germline): SNHLY, FYNNEI. CDR3 size: 14 residues. The germline V and J ends were trimmed by 7 bases and 5 bases, with 14 bases remaining between them.

The chain links TRBV3-1 (or the pseudogene TRBV3-2) to TRBJ1-6; the D is unclear. V was cut by 2 bases and J by 7 bases, with 6 bases left in between. CDR1 and CDR2 from the germline V gene are LGHDT and YNNKEL (reference sequence). This CDR3 region has 13 residues. The CDR3 nucleotides read TGTGCCAGCAGCCAACTCAAAAATTCACCCCTCCACTTT. This codes for CASSQLKNSPLHF.

The CDR3 sequence is CASSGQGGRNTEAFF. CDR3 DNA: TGTGCCAGCAGCGGACAGGGAGGGAGGAACACTGAAGCTTTCTTT. The V call is TRBV5-4, the J call TRBJ1-1; 8 bases are shared with TRBD1. V was pared by 4 bases and J by 1 base, with 6 bases of the junction left unmatched. The CDR3 sequence is 15 residues long. From germline, CDR1 is SGHNT and CDR2 YYREEE (reference sequence). The whole variable domain, filled in from reference TRBV5-4 and TRBJ1-1, reads ETGVTQSPTHLIKTRGQQVTLRCSSQSGHNTVSWYQQALGQGPQFIFQYYREEENGRGNFPPRFSGLQFPNYSSELNVNALELDDSALYLCASSGQGGRNTEAFFGQGTRLTVV.

The V call is TRBV4-1, the J call TRBJ2-7; D might be TRBD1 (6 bases). V was pared by 4 bases and J by 2 bases, with 9 bases between. Germline-derived CDR1 and CDR2 are MGHRA and YSYEKL. CDR3 length: 13 residues. The CDR3 coding sequence is TGCGCCAGCAGCCCACAGGGAGCCTACGAGCAGTACTTC. This encodes CASSPQGAYEQYF.

V and J are TRBV14 and TRBJ2-1, with 11 bases lining up with TRBD2. The CDR3 has 15 residues. The germline V gene has CDR1 SGHDN and CDR2 FVKESK. The V gene end was trimmed by 4 bases and the J gene end by 7 bases; junction bases not matched to a gene: 6. CDR3 amino acids: CASSLLAGAGNEQFF. The CDR3 bases are TGTGCCAGCAGCCTACTAGCGGGGGCCGGGAATGAGCAGTTCTTC.

V is TRBV4-1 and J is TRBJ1-2, with a tentative D call TRBD1 (6 bases). The V gene's germline CDR1 is MGHRA and CDR2 YSYEKL. Trimming left V 1 base short and J 4 bases short, with 16 bases between. This CDR3 spans 16 amino acids. The CDR3 reads CASSQVATGTGYGYTF. CDR3 DNA sequence: TGCGCCAGCAGCCAAGTTGCGACAGGAACGGGCTATGGCTACACCTTC.

J is TRBJ2-2 and V is TRBV27; D may match TRBD1 or TRBD2 (6 bases each). The CDR3 is 14 residues long. CDR1 MNHEY and CDR2 SMNVEV come from the germline V gene (reference sequence). The V end lost 0 bases, the J end lost 7 bases, and 9 bases lay between the germline ends. The CDR3 reads CASSLSGGLGELFF. CDR3 DNA sequence: TGTGCCAGCAGTTTATCTGGGGGGCTCGGGGAGCTGTTTTTT.

The genes are TRBV13 and TRBJ2-5; 7 bases are a match to TRBD1. J lost 1 base, V lost 4 bases, and 3 bases had no gene match. CDR1 and CDR2 (germline): PRHDT, FYEKMQ (reference sequence). The CDR3 spans 14 residues. The chain's CDR3 is CASSSWTGQETQYF. The CDR3 DNA sequence: TGTGCCAGCAGCTCCTGGACAGGCCAAGAGACCCAGTACTTC.

This chain joins TRBV29-1 and TRBJ1-1; D possibly corresponds to TRBD1 (5 bases). V was clipped by 8 bases and J by 4 bases, with 14 bases between them. The germline V gene has CDR1 SQVTM and CDR2 ANQGSEA. CDR3 length: 12 residues. The CDR3 region has the DNA TGCAGCATCTCGGGGGGGACCACTGAAGCTTTCTTT. It yields the protein CSISGGTTEAFF.

A single count supports this clone. This chain links TRBV15 with TRBJ2-4; D not certain. This CDR3 is built from 15 residues. CDR1 LNHNV and CDR2 YYDKDF come from the germline V gene (reference sequence). Trimming shortened V by 0 bases and J by 6 bases, and 12 bases separated the two germline ends. DNA of the CDR3: TGTGCCACCAGCAGAGATCTGCATGACGGAAACATTCAGTACTTC. Amino acid sequence: CATSRDLHDGNIQYF.

This clone was counted a single time. The chain recombines TRBV11-2 with TRBJ2-1; 7 bases fit TRBD2. CDR3 size: 16 residues. With V trimmed by 5 bases and J by 0 bases, 7 bases remained unmatched. Germline assignment: CDR1 SGHAT and CDR2 FQNNGV. CDR3 sequence: CASSLGGEPSYNEQFF. The CDR3 region has the DNA TGTGCCAGCAGCCTTGGGGGGGAGCCCTCCTACAATGAGCAGTTCTTC.

This clone is a singleton in its sample. The CDR3 protein is CASSLRGQPDRTNEKLFF. The CDR3 region has the DNA TGTGCCAGCAGCTTACGGGGACAGCCGGATAGGACTAATGAAAAACTGTTTTTT. This sequence joins TRBV7-9 and TRBJ1-4, with 7 positions matching TRBD1. The CDR3 totals 18 residues. With V trimmed by 2 bases and J by 2 bases, 11 bases remained unmatched. Germline-derived CDR1 and CDR2 are SEHNR and FQNEAQ (reference sequence).

The rearrangement uses TRBV29-1 and TRBJ1-2; D possibly corresponds to TRBD1 (5 bases). Germline lookup yields CDR1 SQVTM and CDR2 ANQGSEA. V lost 6 bases to trimming and J lost 1 base, with 15 bases between them. This CDR3 spans 14 amino acids. The CDR3 coding sequence is TGCAGCGTGGGGAGAGGGGCTAATAACTATGGCTACACCTTC. Translated, it gives CSVGRGANNYGYTF.

This chain connects TRBV3-1 (or the pseudogene TRBV3-2) to TRBJ2-1; 14 nucleotides agree with TRBD2. V lost 7 bases to trimming and J lost 5 bases; unmatched junction nucleotides: 7. Germline V CDR1 and CDR2: LGHDT, YNNKEL (reference sequence). The CDR3 sequence is 16 residues long. CDR3: CASTPTSGGDHNEQFF. As DNA, the CDR3 is TGTGCCAGCACCCCGACTAGCGGGGGGGACCACAATGAGCAGTTCTTC.

The CDR3 region is CASSLGQGLYGYTF. CDR3 sequence (DNA): TGCGCCAGCAGCTTGGGACAAGGGCTTTATGGCTACACCTTC. This sequence joins TRBV5-1 and TRBJ1-2; no firm D call. The CDR3 contains 14 residues. Germline-derived CDR1 and CDR2 are SGHRS and YFSETQ. Trimming removed 0 bases at V and 5 bases at J, with 11 bases between.

This rearrangement joins TRBV13 to TRBJ2-3, with TRBD2 identical over 10 bases. The CDR3 runs to 17 residues. The germline V gene has CDR1 PRHDT and CDR2 FYEKMQ (reference sequence). The trim removed 5 bases at V and 4 bases at J, leaving 12 bases unmatched. CDR3 in DNA: TGTGCCAGCAGCCAAAGACTAAGCGGGGGGGCCGCAGATACGCAGTATTTT. It codes for CASSQRLSGGAADTQYF.

The J gene is TRBJ2-2, the V gene TRBV10-2; D is perhaps TRBD1 (5 bases). The germline CDR1 and CDR2 sequences are WSHSY and SAAADI. The ends were cut back, 11 bases at V and 3 bases at J, with 16 bases in the middle. This CDR3 has 14 amino acids. CDR3 nucleotide sequence: TGCGCCTCAGGGATCAGGGCTGACACCGGGGAGCTGTTTTTT. Its protein product is CASGIRADTGELFF.

The rearrangement joins TRBV11-2 to TRBJ2-5, with a weak D call TRBD1 (6 bases). This CDR3 has 17 amino acids. Trimming shortened V by 3 bases and J by 1 base, and 18 bases separated the two germline ends. CDR1 SGHAT and CDR2 FQNNGV come from the germline V gene. CDR3 sequence reads: CASSFSTPRGFQETQYF. The CDR3 coding sequence is TGTGCCAGCAGCTTTTCAACACCCAGGGGATTCCAAGAGACCCAGTACTTC.

The gene calls are TRBV5-4 and TRBJ1-1, with D possibly being TRBD1 (6 bases). Germline lookup yields CDR1 SGHNT and CDR2 YYREEE (reference sequence). Trimming took 6 bases from V and 5 from J, leaving 14 bases between them. This CDR3 region has 13 residues. The CDR3 DNA reads TGTGCCAGCACCCGGAGGGGGGGGACTGAAGCTTTCTTT. This sequence encodes CASTRRGGTEAFF. The complete variable domain, with remaining parts taken from reference TRBV5-4 and TRBJ1-1, reads ETGVTQSPTHLIKTRGQQVTLRCSSQSGHNTVSWYQQALGQGPQFIFQYYREEENGRGNFPPRFSGLQFPNYSSELNVNALELDDSALYLCASTRRGGTEAFFGQGTRLTVV.

The V and J genes are TRBV4-2 and TRBJ2-2; unclear D gene. From germline, CDR1 is LGHNA and CDR2 YNFKEQ. Trimming took off 1 base at V and 6 bases at J, with 12 bases between the two ends. The CDR3 has 15 residues. The CDR3 region is CASSQASMVAGELFF. As DNA, the CDR3 is TGTGCCAGCAGCCAAGCCAGTATGGTCGCCGGGGAGCTGTTTTTT.